Below are 14 T cell receptor beta chains sequenced from a single sample in a study of beta chain features in type 1 diabetes. The study, taken as a whole, reports: People with Type 1 diabetes carried modestly yet significantly shorter TCRB CDR3s in all four CD4+ subsets.

What was sequenced were expressed TCRB transcripts, since all of the isolated RNA had been reverse transcribed. Assay: immunoSEQ multiplex PCR; the TCRdb copy retains only in-frame clones and omits some. The sample consists of hundreds of thousands of clones, over 14% of them appearing once. Their antigen targets remain unknown. The specimen sequenced was naive CD4+ T cells from blood. The receptors were gathered from a man between 18 and 29 years old with type 1 diabetes.

This clone was seen a handful of times. The chain joins TRBV2 to TRBJ1-5, with D maybe TRBD1 (5 bases). This CDR3 is 15 amino acids long. The germline V gene has CDR1 SNHLY and CDR2 FYNNEI. The germline V and J ends were trimmed by 3 bases and 4 bases, with 13 bases remaining between them. CDR3 nucleotide sequence: TGTGCCAGCAGTGATTTTAGGGGTTGGAATCAGCCCCAGCATTTT. Translating gives CASSDFRGWNQPQHF.

The V and J genes are TRBV18 and TRBJ1-1; D not resolved. Germline loops: CDR1 KGHSH, CDR2 LQKENI. The CDR3 runs 14 residues. Trimming cost V 10 bases and J 5 bases, with 20 bases left between them. CDR3: CATTPRRDGTEAFF. In nucleotides, the CDR3 is TGTGCCACCACACCGCGACGGGATGGGACTGAAGCTTTCTTT.

This clone was observed a few times. This sequence joins TRBV29-1 and TRBJ2-7; TRBD1 agrees at 8 bases. Losses at the gene ends were 7 bases for V and 6 bases for J; bases not matched to a gene: 11. CDR3 length: 13 amino acids. Germline V lookup: CDR1 SQVTM, CDR2 ANQGSEA. The CDR3 sequence is CSASRQGAGEQYF. CDR3 in DNA: TGCAGCGCCTCAAGGCAGGGGGCCGGCGAGCAGTACTTC.

The V gene is TRBV2, the J gene TRBJ2-3; D gene uncertain. The V end was cut by 8 bases, the J end by 0 bases, with 3 bases between. CDR1 and CDR2 (germline): SNHLY, FYNNEI. The length of the CDR3 is 11 residues. CDR3 bases: TGTGCCAGCCTTAGCACAGATACGCAGTATTTT. Translation: CASLSTDTQYF. Full variable domain (rest looked up from reference TRBV2 and TRBJ2-3): EPEVTQTPSHQVTQMGQEVILRCVPISNHLYFYWYRQILGQKVEFLVSFYNNEISEKSEIFDDQFSVERPDGSNFTLKIRSTKLEDSAMYFCASLSTDTQYFGPGTRLTVL.

This clone was observed a few times. The rearrangement uses TRBV15 and TRBJ2-4; D is possibly TRBD1 (5 bases). The CDR3 has 17 amino acids. Germline V gene data show CDR1 as LNHNV and CDR2 as YYDKDF (reference sequence). Deletions cut 1 base from V and 5 bases from J, with 18 bases between. CDR3 region: CATSRAAGMEPENIQYF. As DNA, the CDR3 is TGTGCCACCAGCAGAGCGGCAGGGATGGAGCCAGAAAACATTCAGTACTTC.

This CDR3 reads CASSQDSPNQPQHF. In DNA form, the CDR3 reads TGCGCCAGCAGCCAAGACAGTCCCAATCAGCCCCAGCATTTT. This chain connects TRBV4-1 to TRBJ1-5; D gene uncertain. The CDR3 extends over 14 amino acids. Germline CDR1 reads MGHRA; CDR2 reads YSYEKL. V lost 0 bases and J 3 bases, leaving 6 bases between the germline ends.

This chain links TRBV18 with TRBJ1-6, with 10 bases matching TRBD1. This CDR3 spans 16 amino acids. V trimming: 3 bases; J trimming: 7 bases; junction bases outside the gene matches: 6. CDR1 is KGHSH and CDR2 is LQKENI in the germline V gene. The CDR3 nucleotides read TGTGCCAGCTCACCGGTAACGGGACAGGGGAATTCACCCCTCCACTTT. It yields the protein CASSPVTGQGNSPLHF.

This clone was seen more than once but under ten times. The rearrangement links TRBV28 to TRBJ1-1; 7 bases map to TRBD1. V gave up 3 bases and J gave up 6 bases; unmatched junction bases: 7. Germline V gives CDR1 MDHEN, CDR2 SYDVKM. CDR3 length: 14 amino acids. CDR3 in DNA: TGTGCCAGCAGTTTTGGGACAGTCATGGCTGAAGCTTTCTTT. Translated, it gives CASSFGTVMAEAFF.

The chain couples TRBV5-4 to TRBJ2-3, with 13 bases matching TRBD2. Germline-derived CDR1 and CDR2 are SGHNT and YYREEE (reference sequence). V lost 0 bases and J lost 1; bases outside the gene matches: 2. This CDR3 is 17 amino acids long. As DNA, the CDR3 is TGTGCCAGCAGCTTGGCCGGACTAGCGGGAGGCACAGATACGCAGTATTTT. As protein: CASSLAGLAGGTDTQYF.

This clone was seen more than once but under ten times. The rearrangement uses TRBV5-1 and TRBJ2-2, with a tentative D call TRBD1 (5 bases). The CDR3 has 12 amino acids. The germline V and J ends were trimmed by 8 bases and 10 bases, with 15 bases remaining between them. Per germline, CDR1 SGHRS and CDR2 YFSETQ. The DNA of the CDR3 is TGCGCCAGGGGGCGGACCAGGGCGGAGCTGTTTTTT. It translates to CARGRTRAELFF.

This chain links TRBV18 with TRBJ2-3; 10 nucleotides line up with TRBD2. Germline lookup yields CDR1 KGHSH and CDR2 LQKENI. V was pared by 3 bases and J by 5 bases, with 8 bases of the junction left unmatched. The CDR3 has 16 residues. The CDR3, as DNA: TGTGCCAGCTCACCTATTAGCGGGGGGCCGGGAGATACGCAGTATTTT. Its protein is CASSPISGGPGDTQYF.

There are a few counts of this clone. This chain connects TRBV4-2 to TRBJ2-7; D possibly corresponds to TRBD1 (6 bases). Trimming took off 0 bases at V and 3 bases at J, with 15 bases between the two ends. This CDR3 contains 16 residues. Germline CDR1 LGHNA, CDR2 YNFKEQ. CDR3 amino acids: CASSQDPAGDLYEQYF. The DNA of the CDR3 is TGTGCCAGCAGCCAAGATCCCGCAGGGGATCTCTACGAGCAGTACTTC.

The chain uses TRBV6-6 and TRBJ2-2; 8 bases match TRBD2. V lost 7 bases to trimming and J lost 6 bases; unmatched junction nucleotides: 4. The germline V gene has CDR1 MNHNY and CDR2 SVGAGI (reference sequence). The CDR3 runs to 13 residues. This chain's CDR3 is CASTQAGAGELFF. In nucleotides, the CDR3 is TGTGCCAGCACCCAAGCGGGAGCCGGGGAGCTGTTTTTT.

This clone was seen only a few times. This rearrangement joins TRBV30 to TRBJ1-4, with TRBD1 as a possible D gene (6 bases). Germline CDR1 is GTSNPN and CDR2 is SVGIG (reference sequence). The V end was cut by 1 base, the J end by 10 bases, with 7 bases between. The CDR3 is 11 amino acids. CDR3 loop: CAWSGGGKLFF. The CDR3 bases are TGTGCCTGGAGTGGAGGGGGAAAACTGTTTTTT.